This T cell receptor (beta chain) was documented in a study of CD8+CD57+ T cells in acquired aplastic anemia. Study-wide context: Sorted CD4+ and CD8+ cells yielded DNA averaging around 3 ug.

The germline V gene has CDR1 MNHEY and CDR2 SVGAGI. This CDR3 has 15 residues. Trimming pared 4 bases from V and 0 bases from J, leaving 13 bases between. Genomic DNA served as template for TCR beta VDJ and CDR3 profiling. TCRdb processed the reads anew with MiXCR; each CDR3 protein has one entry. This sample yields 270,000 or so distinct CDR3 sequences, of which roughly 82% are seen a single time; less than 50% belongs to the top ten. About this clonotype: Its target is not known.

Sequencing was done on patients that had shown CD8+CD57+ cell expansion by flow cytometry. The study, taken as a whole, reports: Patients and controls were found to share fewer than 35 CD8+ CDR3 sequences.

The sequence was collected from a human donor with aplastic anemia. The chain recombines TRBV6-5 with TRBJ2-7, with D possibly TRBD2 on 7 matching bases. Input material: sorted CD4+, CD8+, or CD8+CD57+ T cells (not recorded which) from PBMCs. Here the CDR3 reads CASSWNREGSYEQYF. The CDR3 DNA is TGTGCCAGCAGTTGGAACAGGGAGGGCTCCTACGAGCAGTACTTC.